Below, 5 T cell receptor beta chains from the same sample are listed, as sequenced in a study. TCRdb reprocessed the 5' RACE reads via MiXCR and lists one record per CDR3 protein. This repertoire shows about 57,000 distinct CDR3 sequences, less than 30% found once; its top ten account for approximately 2.2%. Treg sorting used a CD4+CD25+CD127-/low gate. Input material: tumor-infiltrating Tregs sorted from the breast tumor. Every receptor here comes from a female donor with breast cancer.

A remark on this clonotype: This may be a read error: a much more frequent sequence differs by one nucleotide. V is TRBV29-1 and J is TRBJ1-1; D unclear. The germline V and J ends were trimmed by 1 base and 0 bases, with 9 bases remaining between them. There are 14 residues in the CDR3. CDR1 is SQVTM, CDR2 ANQGSEA, per germline. The CDR3 sequence: CSVEGAGVNTEAFF. As DNA, the CDR3 is TGCAGCGTTGAAGGGGCAGGAGTGAACACTGAAGCTTTCTTT.

The sample holds many counts of this clonotype. The rearrangement joins TRBV6-2 or TRBV6-3 to TRBJ2-4, with D perhaps assigned TRBD1 or TRBD2 (5 bases each). V shed 2 bases and J shed 1 base, with 12 bases lying between them. The length of the CDR3 is 16 residues. The V gene's germline CDR1 is MNHEY and CDR2 SVGEGT. The chain's CDR3 is CASSYQGREAKNIQYF. In nucleotides, the CDR3 is TGTGCCAGCAGTTACCAGGGAAGGGAGGCCAAAAACATTCAGTACTTC.

This rearrangement joins TRBV25-1 to TRBJ2-5, with 9 bases fitting TRBD1. Trimming cost V 6 bases and J 2 bases; bases outside gene matches: 7. Germline CDR1 reads MGHDK; CDR2 reads SYGVNS. The CDR3 loop spans 15 amino acids. This chain's CDR3 is CASSDPGQGQETQYF. The CDR3 DNA reads TGTGCCAGCAGCGACCCGGGACAGGGACAAGAGACCCAGTACTTC.

This clonotype showed up just a few times. One junction end does not reproduce the germline sequence, and a read error may be involved. The genes are TRBV7-2 and TRBJ1-2, with TRBD1 matching 7 bases. The CDR3 has 14 amino acids. The germline V gene has CDR1 SGHTA and CDR2 FQGNSA. CDR3 sequence (DNA): TGTGCCAGCACCCACCGGGACAGTAACTATGGCTACGCCTTC. This gives the protein CASTHRDSNYGYAF.

At least ten counts were recorded for this clonotype. This sequence joins TRBV6-2 or TRBV6-3 and TRBJ1-2; a weak D match, TRBD1 (5 bases). The CDR3 runs to 14 residues. Trimming took 8 bases from V and 4 from J, leaving 17 bases between them. Germline V gene lookup returns CDR1 MNHEY and CDR2 SVGEGT. As DNA, the CDR3 is TGTGCCAGCCAGAGGGCGGACACCCTCTATGGCTACACCTTC. Protein sequence: CASQRADTLYGYTF.